The 8 T cell receptor beta chains below all came from one sample that was sequenced in a study of graft-versus-host responses after intestinal transplantation (TCRdb year 2021). Library preparation was by the immunoSEQ multiplex PCR assay. Held by TCRdb, this immuneACCESS table contains in-frame sequences only and omits some clones. Under half of the omission traces to an unresolved V gene where checked; the cause of the rest is unknown. Recorded for this sample are some 27,000 clones; about 94% of them occurred a single time. Nearly 0.85% of the sample lies in the top ten. The sample here was PBMCs, taken approximately 30 days after intestinal transplant. These receptor sequences come from a human patient who received an intestinal transplant, so some T cells may come from the graft donor.

In DNA form, the CDR3 reads TGTGCCAGCAGTTTCTTATCGGGGGGGGAGAGATACAATGAGCAGTTCTTC. It translates to CASSFLSGGERYNEQFF. The chain employs TRBV28 and TRBJ2-1; TRBD2 agrees at 8 bases. V trimming: 3 bases; J trimming: 4 bases; junction bases outside the gene matches: 11. The CDR3 consists of 17 residues. Germline V lookup: CDR1 MDHEN, CDR2 SYDVKM.

The chain carries TRBV7-9 and TRBJ2-3; TRBD1 aligns across 8 bases. The CDR3 extends over 15 amino acids. Germline CDR1 reads SEHNR; CDR2 reads FQNEAQ (reference sequence). Losses at the gene ends were 5 bases for V and 4 bases for J; bases not matched to a gene: 8. The CDR3 loop reads CASSRWTGRSDTQYF. In nucleotides, the CDR3 is TGTGCCAGCAGCCGATGGACAGGGAGATCAGATACGCAGTATTTT.

The rearrangement links TRBV7-9 to TRBJ1-6, with D tentatively TRBD1 (5 bases). Germline CDR1 is SEHNR and CDR2 is FQNEAQ (reference sequence). This CDR3 spans 15 amino acids. Trimming took off 4 bases at V and 8 bases at J, with 15 bases between the two ends. The chain's CDR3 is CASSWGGDFYSPLHF. In nucleotides, the CDR3 is TGTGCCAGCAGCTGGGGTGGGGACTTTTATTCACCCCTCCACTTT.

J is TRBJ1-5 and V is TRBV7-7; TRBD1 agrees at 10 bases. Germline CDR1 reads SSHAT; CDR2 reads FNYEAQ (reference sequence). This CDR3 has 15 amino acids. The junction had 8 bases not matched to a gene; V was cut back by 5 bases and J by 7 bases. The CDR3 region is CASSPRGQGWQPQHF. In DNA form, the CDR3 reads TGTGCCAGCAGCCCCCGGGGACAGGGGTGGCAGCCCCAGCATTTT.

The chain couples TRBV28 to TRBJ1-5, with D possibly TRBD1 on 6 matching bases. Trimming removed 3 bases from V and 3 bases from J, with 18 bases in between. In germline, CDR1 is MDHEN, CDR2 SYDVKM. The CDR3 runs to 17 residues. CDR3 protein: CASSFLYKTGLNQPQHF. Here the CDR3 DNA reads TGTGCCAGCAGTTTCCTATATAAGACAGGCCTCAATCAGCCCCAGCATTTT.

The J gene is TRBJ2-1, the V gene TRBV6-5; a weak D match, TRBD2 (6 bases). The V gene lost 2 bases and the J gene lost 8 bases, with 10 bases spanning the gap. Germline CDR1 MNHEY, CDR2 SVGAGI. CDR3 length equals 13 residues. CDR3 nucleotides: TGTGCCAGCAGTTACGGAGGGGCGGATGAGCAGTTCTTC. Translating it yields CASSYGGADEQFF.

This clone has just one count. J is TRBJ2-7 and V is TRBV7-9; tentatively, D is TRBD2 (6 bases). The ends were cut back, 0 bases at V and 4 bases at J, with 13 bases in the middle. Germline assignment: CDR1 SEHNR and CDR2 FQNEAQ (reference sequence). CDR3 length equals 15 residues. The CDR3 region is CASSLAGTPRYEQYF. CDR3 DNA: TGTGCCAGCAGCTTAGCGGGGACTCCTCGTTACGAGCAGTACTTC.

This chain links TRBV5-1 with TRBJ2-7; the D gene is possibly TRBD2 (6 bases). The germline CDR1 and CDR2 sequences are SGHRS and YFSETQ. This CDR3 is built from 14 residues. Trimming pared 5 bases from V and 2 bases from J, leaving 14 bases between. CDR3 sequence: CASRPGGTAYEQYF. CDR3 DNA: TGCGCCAGCAGACCCGGCGGGACCGCCTACGAGCAGTACTTC. The variable domain in full, completed from reference TRBV5-1 and TRBJ2-7, reads KAGVTQTPRYLIKTRGQQVTLSCSPISGHRSVSWYQQTPGQGLQFLFEYFSETQRNKGNFPGRFSGRQFSNSRSEMNVSTLELGDSALYLCASRPGGTAYEQYFGPGTRLTVT.